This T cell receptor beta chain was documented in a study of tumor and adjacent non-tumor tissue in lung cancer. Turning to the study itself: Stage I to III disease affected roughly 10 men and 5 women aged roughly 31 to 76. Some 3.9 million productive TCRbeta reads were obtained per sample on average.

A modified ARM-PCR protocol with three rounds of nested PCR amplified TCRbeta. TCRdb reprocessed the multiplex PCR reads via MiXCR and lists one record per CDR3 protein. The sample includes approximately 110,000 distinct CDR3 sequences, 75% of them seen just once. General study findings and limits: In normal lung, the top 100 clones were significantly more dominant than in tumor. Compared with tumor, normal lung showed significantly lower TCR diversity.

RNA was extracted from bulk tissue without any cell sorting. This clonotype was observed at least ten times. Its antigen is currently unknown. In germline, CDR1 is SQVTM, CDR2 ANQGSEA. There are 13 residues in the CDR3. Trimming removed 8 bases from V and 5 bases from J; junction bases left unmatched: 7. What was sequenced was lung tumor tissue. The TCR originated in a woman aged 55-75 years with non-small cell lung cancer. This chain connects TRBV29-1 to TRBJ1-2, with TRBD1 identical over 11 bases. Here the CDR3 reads CSFPGQGGYGYTF. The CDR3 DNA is TGCAGCTTTCCGGGACAGGGGGGTTATGGCTACACCTTC.